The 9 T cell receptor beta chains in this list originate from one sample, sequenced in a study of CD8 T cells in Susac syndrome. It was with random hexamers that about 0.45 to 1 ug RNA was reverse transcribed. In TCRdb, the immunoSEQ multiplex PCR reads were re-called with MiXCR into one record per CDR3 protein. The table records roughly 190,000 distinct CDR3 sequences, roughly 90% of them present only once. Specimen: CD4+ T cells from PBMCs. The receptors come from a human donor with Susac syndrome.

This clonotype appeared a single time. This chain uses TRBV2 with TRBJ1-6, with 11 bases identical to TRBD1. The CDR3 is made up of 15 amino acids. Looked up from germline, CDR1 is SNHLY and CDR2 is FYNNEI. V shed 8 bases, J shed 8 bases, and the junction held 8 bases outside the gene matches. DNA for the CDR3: TGTGCCAGCGGGACCGGGACAGGGGGTCATTCACCCCTCCACTTT. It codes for CASGTGTGGHSPLHF.

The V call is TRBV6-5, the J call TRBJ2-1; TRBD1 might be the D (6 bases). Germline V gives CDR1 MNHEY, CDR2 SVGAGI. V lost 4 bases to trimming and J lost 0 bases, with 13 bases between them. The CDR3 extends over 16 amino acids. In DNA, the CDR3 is TGTGCCAGCAGTTCGTCACAGGGTAGCTCCTACAATGAGCAGTTCTTC. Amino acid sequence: CASSSSQGSSYNEQFF.

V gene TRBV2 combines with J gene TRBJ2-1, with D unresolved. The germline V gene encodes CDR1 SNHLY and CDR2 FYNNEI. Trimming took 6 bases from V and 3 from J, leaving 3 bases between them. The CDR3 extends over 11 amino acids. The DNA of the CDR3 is TGTGCCAGCAGGAACTACAATGAGCAGTTCTTC. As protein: CASRNYNEQFF.

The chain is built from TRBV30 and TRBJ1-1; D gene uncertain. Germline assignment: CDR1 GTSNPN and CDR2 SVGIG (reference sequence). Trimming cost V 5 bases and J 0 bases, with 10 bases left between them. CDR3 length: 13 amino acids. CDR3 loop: CAWVVGMNTEAFF. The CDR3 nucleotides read TGTGCCTGGGTCGTGGGCATGAACACTGAAGCTTTCTTT. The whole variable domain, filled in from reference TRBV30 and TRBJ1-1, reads SQTIHQWPATLVQPVGSPLSLECTVEGTSNPNLYWYRQAAGRGLQLLFYSVGIGQISSEVPQNLSASRPQDRQFILSSKKLLLSDSGFYLCAWVVGMNTEAFFGQGTRLTVV.

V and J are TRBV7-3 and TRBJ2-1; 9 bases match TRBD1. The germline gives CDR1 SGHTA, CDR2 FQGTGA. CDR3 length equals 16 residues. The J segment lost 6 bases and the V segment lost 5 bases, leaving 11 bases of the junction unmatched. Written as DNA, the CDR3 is TGTGCCAGCAGCCCGGGGGGACAGGGAATGAGCAATGAGCAGTTCTTC. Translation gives CASSPGGQGMSNEQFF.

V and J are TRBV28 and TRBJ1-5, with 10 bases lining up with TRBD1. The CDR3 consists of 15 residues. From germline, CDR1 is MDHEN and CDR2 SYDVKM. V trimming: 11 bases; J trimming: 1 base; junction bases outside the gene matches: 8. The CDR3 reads CAGSPGQGSNQPQHF. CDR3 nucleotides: TGTGCCGGCTCTCCGGGACAGGGGAGCAATCAGCCCCAGCATTTT.

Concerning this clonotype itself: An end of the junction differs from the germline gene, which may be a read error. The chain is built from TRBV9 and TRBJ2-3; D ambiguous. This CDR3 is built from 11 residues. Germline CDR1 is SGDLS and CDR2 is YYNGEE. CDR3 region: CASSGLTPLHF. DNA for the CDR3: TGTGCCAGCAGCGGACTCACCCCCCTGCATTTT.

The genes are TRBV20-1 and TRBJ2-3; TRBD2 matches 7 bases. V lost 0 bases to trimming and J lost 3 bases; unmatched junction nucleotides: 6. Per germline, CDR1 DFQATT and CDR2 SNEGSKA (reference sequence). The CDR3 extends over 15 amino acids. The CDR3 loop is CSARDGQRETDTQYF. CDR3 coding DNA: TGCAGTGCTAGAGATGGCCAGCGGGAAACAGATACGCAGTATTTT.

CDR3 loop: CASSLAGGVSTYEQYF. The CDR3 DNA reads as TGTGCCAGCAGCTTGGCCGGCGGAGTCTCGACCTACGAGCAGTACTTC. The chain employs TRBV5-5 and TRBJ2-7; D not resolved. V lost 0 bases to trimming and J lost 2 bases, with 15 bases between them. This CDR3 comprises 16 residues. The germline V gene has CDR1 SGHKS and CDR2 YYEKEE (reference sequence).